This T cell receptor beta chain was sequenced for a study of T cells in Graves' hyperthyroidism and ophthalmopathy. Study summary: The blood sample was taken at first diagnosis, before treatment began. Study findings and constraints: Progression to ophthalmopathy was predicted a median of roughly 6.6 months early. The blood repertoire included most of the expanded thyroid clonotypes above 0.001.

Diagnosis rested on symptoms, serum thyroxine and TRAb, thyroid ultrasound, and orbital computed tomography. Many counts were recorded for this clonotype. The target antigen is unknown. J gave up 0 bases and V 6 bases, and 7 bases lay outside the gene matches. This CDR3 region has 16 residues. Germline loops: CDR1 MNHNS, CDR2 SASEGT. Template material for amplifying TCR beta CDR3 regions consisted of RNA transcripts. An initial round of RT-PCR targeting the TCR CDR3 relied on the HTBI primer set. One entry per CDR3 protein results from TCRdb running MiXCR on the multiplex PCR reads. The table includes a few hundred thousand distinct CDR3 sequences, roughly an eighth detected once.

The receptor was isolated from a woman in her forties with Graves' ophthalmopathy. The rearrangement joins TRBV6-1 to TRBJ2-1; 8 bases are shared with TRBD1. Sequencing used blood. The CDR3 sequence is CASSRGRLSSYNEQFF. Here the CDR3 DNA reads TGTGCCAGCAGCAGGGGGCGGTTAAGCTCCTACAATGAGCAGTTCTTC.